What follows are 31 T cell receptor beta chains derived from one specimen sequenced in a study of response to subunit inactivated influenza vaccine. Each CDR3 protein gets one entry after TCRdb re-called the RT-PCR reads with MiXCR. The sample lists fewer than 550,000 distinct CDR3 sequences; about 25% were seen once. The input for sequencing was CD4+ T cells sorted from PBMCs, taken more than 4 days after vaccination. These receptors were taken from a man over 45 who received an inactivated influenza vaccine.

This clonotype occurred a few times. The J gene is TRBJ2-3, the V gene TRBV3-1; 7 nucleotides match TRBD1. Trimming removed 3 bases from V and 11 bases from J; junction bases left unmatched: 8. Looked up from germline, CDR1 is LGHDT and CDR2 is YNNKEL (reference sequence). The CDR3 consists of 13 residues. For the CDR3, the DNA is TGTGCCAGCAGCCAGGAACAGGGGTCGGGGCAGTATTTT. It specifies CASSQEQGSGQYF.

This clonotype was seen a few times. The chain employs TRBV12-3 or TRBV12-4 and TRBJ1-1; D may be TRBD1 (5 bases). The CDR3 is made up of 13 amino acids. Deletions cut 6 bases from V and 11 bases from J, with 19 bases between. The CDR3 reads CASRIPGPVKAFF. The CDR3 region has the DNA TGTGCCAGCAGAATACCGGGACCCGTGAAGGCTTTCTTT.

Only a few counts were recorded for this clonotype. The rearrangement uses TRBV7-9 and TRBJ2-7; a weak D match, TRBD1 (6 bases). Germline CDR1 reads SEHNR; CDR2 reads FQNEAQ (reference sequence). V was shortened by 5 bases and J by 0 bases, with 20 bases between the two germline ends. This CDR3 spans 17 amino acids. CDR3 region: CASSQGVDGTLSYEQYF. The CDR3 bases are TGTGCCAGCAGCCAAGGGGTAGACGGGACACTCTCCTACGAGCAGTACTTC.

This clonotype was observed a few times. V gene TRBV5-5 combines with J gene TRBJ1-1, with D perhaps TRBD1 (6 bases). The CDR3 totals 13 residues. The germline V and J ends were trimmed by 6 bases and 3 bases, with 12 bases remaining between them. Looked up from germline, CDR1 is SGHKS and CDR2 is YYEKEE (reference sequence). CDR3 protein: CASKTPGDTEAFF. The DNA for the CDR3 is TGTGCCAGCAAGACCCCAGGGGACACTGAAGCTTTCTTT.

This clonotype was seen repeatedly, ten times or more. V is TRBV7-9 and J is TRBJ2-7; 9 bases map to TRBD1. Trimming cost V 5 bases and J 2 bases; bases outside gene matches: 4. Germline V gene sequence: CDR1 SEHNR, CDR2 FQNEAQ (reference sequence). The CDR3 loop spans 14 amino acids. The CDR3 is CASSPRDRAYEQYF. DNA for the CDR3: TGTGCCAGCAGCCCTAGGGACAGGGCCTACGAGCAGTACTTC.

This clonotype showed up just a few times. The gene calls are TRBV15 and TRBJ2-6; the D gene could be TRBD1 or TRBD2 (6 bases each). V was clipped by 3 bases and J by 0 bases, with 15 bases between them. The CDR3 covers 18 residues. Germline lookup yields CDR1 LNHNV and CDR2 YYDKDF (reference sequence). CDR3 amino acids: CATSSPQGRFSGANVLTF. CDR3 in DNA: TGTGCCACCAGCAGCCCCCAGGGGAGGTTCTCTGGGGCCAACGTCCTGACTTTC.

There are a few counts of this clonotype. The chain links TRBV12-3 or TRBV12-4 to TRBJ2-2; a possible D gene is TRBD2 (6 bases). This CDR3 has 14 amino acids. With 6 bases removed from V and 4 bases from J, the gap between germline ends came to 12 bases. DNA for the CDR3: TGTGCCAGCAGACTCGGGACTGCCACCGGGGAGCTGTTTTTT. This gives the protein CASRLGTATGELFF.

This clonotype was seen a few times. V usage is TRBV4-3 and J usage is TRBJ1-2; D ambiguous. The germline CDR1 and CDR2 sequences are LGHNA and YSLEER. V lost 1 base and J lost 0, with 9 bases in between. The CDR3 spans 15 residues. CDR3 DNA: TGCGCCAGCAGCCAAGTTCTCGATACTAACTATGGCTACACCTTC. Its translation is CASSQVLDTNYGYTF.

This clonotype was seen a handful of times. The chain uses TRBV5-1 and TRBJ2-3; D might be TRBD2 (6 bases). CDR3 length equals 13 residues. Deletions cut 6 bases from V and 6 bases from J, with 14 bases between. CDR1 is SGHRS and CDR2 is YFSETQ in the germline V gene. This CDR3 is CASTNGGRDTQYF. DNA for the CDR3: TGCGCCAGCACAAACGGGGGTCGGGATACGCAGTATTTT. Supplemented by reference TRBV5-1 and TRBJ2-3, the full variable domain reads KAGVTQTPRYLIKTRGQQVTLSCSPISGHRSVSWYQQTPGQGLQFLFEYFSETQRNKGNFPGRFSGRQFSNSRSEMNVSTLELGDSALYLCASTNGGRDTQYFGPGTRLTVL.

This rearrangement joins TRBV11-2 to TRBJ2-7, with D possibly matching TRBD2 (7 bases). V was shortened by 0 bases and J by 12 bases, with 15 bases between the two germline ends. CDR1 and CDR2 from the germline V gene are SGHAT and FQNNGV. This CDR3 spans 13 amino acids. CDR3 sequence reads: CASSLDGGASRYF. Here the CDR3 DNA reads TGTGCCAGCAGCTTAGATGGGGGGGCCAGCCGGTACTTC.

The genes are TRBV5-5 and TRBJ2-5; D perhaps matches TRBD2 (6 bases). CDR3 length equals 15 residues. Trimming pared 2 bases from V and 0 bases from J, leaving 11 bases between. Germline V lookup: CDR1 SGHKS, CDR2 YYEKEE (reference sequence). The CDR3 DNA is TGTGCCAGCAGCTTCTCCGGGACTTACCAAGAGACCCAGTACTTC. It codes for CASSFSGTYQETQYF.

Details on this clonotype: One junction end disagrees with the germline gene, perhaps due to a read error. The CDR3 sequence: CASSLGGANTGELVF. The CDR3 bases are TGCGCCAGCAGCTTGGGGGGGGCGAACACCGGGGAGCTGGTTTTT. The genes are TRBV5-1 and TRBJ2-2, with D perhaps assigned TRBD1 or TRBD2 (6 bases each). Germline V gene data show CDR1 as SGHRS and CDR2 as YFSETQ. This CDR3 has 15 amino acids.

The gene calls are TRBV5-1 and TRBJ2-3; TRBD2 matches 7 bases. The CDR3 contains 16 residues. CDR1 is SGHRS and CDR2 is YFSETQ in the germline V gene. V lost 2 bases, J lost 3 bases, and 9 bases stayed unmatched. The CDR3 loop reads CASSFVAGVGTDTQYF. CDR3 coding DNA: TGCGCCAGCAGCTTTGTTGCGGGAGTAGGGACAGATACGCAGTATTTT. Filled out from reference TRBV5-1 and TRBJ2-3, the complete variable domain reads KAGVTQTPRYLIKTRGQQVTLSCSPISGHRSVSWYQQTPGQGLQFLFEYFSETQRNKGNFPGRFSGRQFSNSRSEMNVSTLELGDSALYLCASSFVAGVGTDTQYFGPGTRLTVL.

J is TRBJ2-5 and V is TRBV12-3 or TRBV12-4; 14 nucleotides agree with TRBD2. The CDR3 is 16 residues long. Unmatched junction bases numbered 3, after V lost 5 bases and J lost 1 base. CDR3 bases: TGTGCCAGCAGTCGGACTAGCGGGGGGCCCCAAGAGACCCAGTACTTC. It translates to CASSRTSGGPQETQYF.

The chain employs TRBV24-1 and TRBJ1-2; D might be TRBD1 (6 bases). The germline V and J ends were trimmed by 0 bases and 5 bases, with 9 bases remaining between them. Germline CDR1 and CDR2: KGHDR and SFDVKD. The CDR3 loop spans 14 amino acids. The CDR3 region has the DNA TGTGCCACCAGTGATTTGGGCAGGGGTTATGGCTACACCTTC. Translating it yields CATSDLGRGYGYTF.

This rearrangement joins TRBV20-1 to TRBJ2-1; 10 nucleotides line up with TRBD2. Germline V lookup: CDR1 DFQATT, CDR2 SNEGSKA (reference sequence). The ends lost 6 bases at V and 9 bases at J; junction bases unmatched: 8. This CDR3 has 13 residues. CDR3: CSANLAGASEQFF. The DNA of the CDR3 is TGCAGTGCCAATCTAGCGGGAGCGAGTGAGCAGTTCTTC.

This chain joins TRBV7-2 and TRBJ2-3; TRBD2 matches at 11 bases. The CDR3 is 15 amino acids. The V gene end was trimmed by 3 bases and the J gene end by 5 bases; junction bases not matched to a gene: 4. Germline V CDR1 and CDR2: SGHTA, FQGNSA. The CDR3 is CASSFSGGAQDTQYF. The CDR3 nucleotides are TGTGCCAGCAGCTTTAGCGGGGGGGCGCAAGATACGCAGTATTTT.

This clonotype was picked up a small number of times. The CDR3 spells CATSRVGGYYEQYF. The CDR3 DNA follows: TGTGCCACCAGCAGAGTCGGGGGCTACTACGAGCAGTACTTC. The J gene is TRBJ2-7, the V gene TRBV15; D is possibly TRBD1 or TRBD2 (6 bases each). The CDR3 has 14 residues. V shed 1 base and J shed 3 bases, with 10 bases lying between them. CDR1 and CDR2 from the germline V gene are LNHNV and YYDKDF (reference sequence).

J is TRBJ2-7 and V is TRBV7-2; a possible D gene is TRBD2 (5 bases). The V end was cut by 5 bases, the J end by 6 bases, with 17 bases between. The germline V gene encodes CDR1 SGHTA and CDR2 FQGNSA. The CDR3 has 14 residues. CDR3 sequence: CASSLHEGLGEQYF. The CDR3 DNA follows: TGTGCCAGCAGCCTACACGAGGGCCTCGGCGAGCAGTACTTC.

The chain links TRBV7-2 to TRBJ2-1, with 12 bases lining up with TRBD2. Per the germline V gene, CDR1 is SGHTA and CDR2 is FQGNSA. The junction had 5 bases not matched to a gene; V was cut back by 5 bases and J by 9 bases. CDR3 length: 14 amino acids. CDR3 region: CASSPSGRVGEQFF. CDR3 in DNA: TGTGCCAGCAGCCCTAGCGGGAGGGTGGGTGAGCAGTTCTTC. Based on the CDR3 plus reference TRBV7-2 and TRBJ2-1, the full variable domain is GAGVSQSPSNKVTEKGKDVELRCDPISGHTALYWYRQSLGQGLEFLIYFQGNSAPDKSGLPSDRFSAERTGGSVSTLTIQRTQQEDSAVYLCASSPSGRVGEQFFGPGTRLTVL.

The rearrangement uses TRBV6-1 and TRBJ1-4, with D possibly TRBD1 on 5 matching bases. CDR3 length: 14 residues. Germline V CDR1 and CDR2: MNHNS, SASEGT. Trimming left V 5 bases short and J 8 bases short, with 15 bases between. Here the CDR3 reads CASSPQGFREKLFF. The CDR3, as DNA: TGTGCCAGCAGTCCTCAGGGCTTTCGGGAAAAACTGTTTTTT.

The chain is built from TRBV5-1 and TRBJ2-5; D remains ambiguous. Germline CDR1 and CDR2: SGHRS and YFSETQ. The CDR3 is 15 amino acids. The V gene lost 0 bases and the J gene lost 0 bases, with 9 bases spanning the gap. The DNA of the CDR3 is TGCGCCAGCAGCTTGGGAGTTGGCTACCAAGAGACCCAGTACTTC. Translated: CASSLGVGYQETQYF.

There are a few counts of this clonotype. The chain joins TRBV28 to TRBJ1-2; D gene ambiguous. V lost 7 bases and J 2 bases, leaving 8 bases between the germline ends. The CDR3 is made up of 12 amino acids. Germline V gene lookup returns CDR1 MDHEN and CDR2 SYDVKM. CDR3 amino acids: CASIERNYGYTF. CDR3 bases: TGTGCCAGCATTGAAAGAAACTATGGCTACACCTTC.

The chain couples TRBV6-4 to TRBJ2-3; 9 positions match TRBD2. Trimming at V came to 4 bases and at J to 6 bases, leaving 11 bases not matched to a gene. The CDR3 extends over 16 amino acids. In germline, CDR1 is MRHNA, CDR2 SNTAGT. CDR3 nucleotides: TGTGCCAGCAGTGCCGTGTCAGCGGGGGGCATGGATACGCAGTATTTT. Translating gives CASSAVSAGGMDTQYF.

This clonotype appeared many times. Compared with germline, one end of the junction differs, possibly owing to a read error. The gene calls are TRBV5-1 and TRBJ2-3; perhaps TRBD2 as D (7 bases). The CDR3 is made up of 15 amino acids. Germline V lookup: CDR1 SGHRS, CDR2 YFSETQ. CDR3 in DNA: TGTGCCAGCAGCCTTGGGGGGGGCAGCACAGATACGCAGTATTTT. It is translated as CASSLGGGSTDTQYF.

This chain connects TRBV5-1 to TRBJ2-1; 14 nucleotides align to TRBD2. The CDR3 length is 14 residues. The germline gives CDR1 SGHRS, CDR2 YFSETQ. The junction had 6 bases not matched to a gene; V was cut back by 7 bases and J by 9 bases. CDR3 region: CASLRLAGGSEQFF. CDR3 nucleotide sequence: TGCGCCAGCTTACGACTAGCGGGAGGGTCTGAGCAGTTCTTC.

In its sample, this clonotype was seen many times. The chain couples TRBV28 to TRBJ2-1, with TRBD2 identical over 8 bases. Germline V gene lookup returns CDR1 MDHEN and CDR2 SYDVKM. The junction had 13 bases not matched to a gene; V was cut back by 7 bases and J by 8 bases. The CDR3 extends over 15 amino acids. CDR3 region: CASNKPGLGVHEQFF. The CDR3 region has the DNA TGTGCCAGCAATAAACCGGGACTAGGTGTGCATGAGCAGTTCTTC.

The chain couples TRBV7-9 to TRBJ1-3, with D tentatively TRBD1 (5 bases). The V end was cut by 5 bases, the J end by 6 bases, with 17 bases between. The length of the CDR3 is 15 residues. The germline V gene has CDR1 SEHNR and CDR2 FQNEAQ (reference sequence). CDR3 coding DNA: TGTGCCAGCAGCCTAGATCAGGGTTGGACAAACACCATATATTTT. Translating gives CASSLDQGWTNTIYF.

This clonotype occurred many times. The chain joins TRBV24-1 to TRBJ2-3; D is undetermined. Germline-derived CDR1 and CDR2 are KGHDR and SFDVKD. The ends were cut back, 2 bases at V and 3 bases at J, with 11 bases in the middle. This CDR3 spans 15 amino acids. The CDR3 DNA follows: TGTGCCACCAGTGATTCCTTCAGCGAGACAGATACGCAGTATTTT. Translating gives CATSDSFSETDTQYF.

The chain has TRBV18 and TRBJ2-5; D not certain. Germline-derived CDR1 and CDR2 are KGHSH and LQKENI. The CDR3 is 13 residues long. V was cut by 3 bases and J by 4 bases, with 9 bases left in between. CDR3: CASSPRTSETQYF. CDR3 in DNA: TGTGCCAGCTCACCCCGCACCTCAGAGACCCAGTACTTC.

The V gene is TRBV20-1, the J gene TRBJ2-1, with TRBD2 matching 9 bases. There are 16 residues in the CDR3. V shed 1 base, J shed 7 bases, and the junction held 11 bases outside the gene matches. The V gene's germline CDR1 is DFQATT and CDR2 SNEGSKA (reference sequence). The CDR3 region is CSARVAGVVLGNEQFF. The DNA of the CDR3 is TGCAGTGCTAGAGTAGCGGGAGTGGTCTTGGGAAATGAGCAGTTCTTC.